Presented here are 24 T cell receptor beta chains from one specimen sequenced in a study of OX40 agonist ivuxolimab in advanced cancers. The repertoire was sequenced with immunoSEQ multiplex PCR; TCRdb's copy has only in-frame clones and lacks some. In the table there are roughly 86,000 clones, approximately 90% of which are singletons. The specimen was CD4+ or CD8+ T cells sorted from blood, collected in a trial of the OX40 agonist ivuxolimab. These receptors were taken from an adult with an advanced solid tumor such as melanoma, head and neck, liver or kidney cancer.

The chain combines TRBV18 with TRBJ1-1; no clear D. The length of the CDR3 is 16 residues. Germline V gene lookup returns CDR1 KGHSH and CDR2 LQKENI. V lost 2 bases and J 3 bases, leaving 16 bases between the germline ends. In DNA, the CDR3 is TGTGCCAGCTCACCAAATTCCAACAGACTTGACACTGAAGCTTTCTTT. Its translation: CASSPNSNRLDTEAFF.

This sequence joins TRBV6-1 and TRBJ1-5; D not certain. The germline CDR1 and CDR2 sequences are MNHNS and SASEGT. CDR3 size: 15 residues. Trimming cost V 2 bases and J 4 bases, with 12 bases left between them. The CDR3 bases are TGTGCCAGCAGTGAATCCGGGGTGGGTAATCAGCCCCAGCATTTT. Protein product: CASSESGVGNQPQHF.

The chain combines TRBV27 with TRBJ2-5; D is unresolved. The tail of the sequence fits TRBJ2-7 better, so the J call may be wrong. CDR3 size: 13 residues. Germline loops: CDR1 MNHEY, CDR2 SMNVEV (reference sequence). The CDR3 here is CASSLKASYEQYF. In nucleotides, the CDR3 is TGTGCCAGCAGTTTAAAAGCGAGCTACGAGCAGTACTTC.

The CDR3 DNA is TGTGCCAGCAGCTTTGGAGAGGTTTCCCAGGGGGGGGGACAGCATTTT. The encoded protein is CASSFGEVSQGGGQHF. The chain uses TRBV7-9 and TRBJ1-5, with 7 positions matching TRBD1. The CDR3 length is 16 residues. Losses at the gene ends were 3 bases for V and 13 bases for J; bases not matched to a gene: 18. CDR1 is SEHNR, CDR2 FQNEAQ, per germline (reference sequence).

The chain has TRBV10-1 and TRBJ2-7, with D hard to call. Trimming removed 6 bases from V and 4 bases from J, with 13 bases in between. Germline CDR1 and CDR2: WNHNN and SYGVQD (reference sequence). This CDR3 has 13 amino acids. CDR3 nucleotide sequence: TGCGCCAGCAGGCCGACCTACGTATACGAGCAGTACTTC. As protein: CASRPTYVYEQYF.

The CDR3, as DNA: TGTGCCAAATGGACAGGGGGCGGCTATGGCTACACCTTC. Translating gives CAKWTGGGYGYTF. The V gene is TRBV30, the J gene TRBJ1-2; 11 bases are a match to TRBD1. Per germline, CDR1 GTSNPN and CDR2 SVGIG (reference sequence). The junction had 6 bases not matched to a gene; V was cut back by 8 bases and J by 4 bases. CDR3 size: 13 residues.

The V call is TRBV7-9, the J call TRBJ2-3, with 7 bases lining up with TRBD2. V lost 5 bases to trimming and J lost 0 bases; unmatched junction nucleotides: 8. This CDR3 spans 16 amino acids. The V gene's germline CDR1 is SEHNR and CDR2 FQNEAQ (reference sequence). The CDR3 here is CASSQSSSGSTDTQYF. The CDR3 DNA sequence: TGTGCCAGCAGCCAGAGCTCTAGCGGAAGCACAGATACGCAGTATTTT.

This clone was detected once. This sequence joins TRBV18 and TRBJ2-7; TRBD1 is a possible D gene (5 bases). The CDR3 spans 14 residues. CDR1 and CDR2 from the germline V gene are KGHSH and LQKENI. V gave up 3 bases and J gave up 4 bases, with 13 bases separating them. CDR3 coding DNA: TGTGCCAGCTCACCCGTGGACAAAGGTTACGAGCAGTACTTC. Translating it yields CASSPVDKGYEQYF. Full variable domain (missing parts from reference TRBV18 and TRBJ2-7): NAGVMQNPRHLVRRRGQEARLRCSPMKGHSHVYWYRQLPEEGLKFMVYLQKENIIDESGMPKERFSAEFPKEGPSILRIQQVVRGDSAAYFCASSPVDKGYEQYFGPGTRLTVT.

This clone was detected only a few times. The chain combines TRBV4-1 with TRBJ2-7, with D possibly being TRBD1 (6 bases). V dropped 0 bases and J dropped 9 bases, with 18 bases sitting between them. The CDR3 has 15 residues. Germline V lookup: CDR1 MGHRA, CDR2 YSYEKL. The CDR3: CASSQEPGQLSVQYF. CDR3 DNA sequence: TGCGCCAGCAGCCAAGAGCCCGGACAGCTTTCGGTGCAGTACTTC.

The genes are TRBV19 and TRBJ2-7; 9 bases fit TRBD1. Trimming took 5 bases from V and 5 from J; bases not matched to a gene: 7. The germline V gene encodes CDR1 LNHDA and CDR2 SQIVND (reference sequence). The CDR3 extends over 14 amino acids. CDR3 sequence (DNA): TGTGCCAGTAGTCCCGGGACAGGGAGGGACGAGCAGTACTTC. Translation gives CASSPGTGRDEQYF.

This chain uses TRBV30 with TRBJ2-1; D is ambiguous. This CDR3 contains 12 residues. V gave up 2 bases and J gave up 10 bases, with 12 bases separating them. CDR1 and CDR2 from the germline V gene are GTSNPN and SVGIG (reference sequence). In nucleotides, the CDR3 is TGTGCCTGGAGTAGGCCTCCAAGGGAGCAGTTCTTC. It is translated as CAWSRPPREQFF. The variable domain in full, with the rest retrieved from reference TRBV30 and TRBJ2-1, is SQTIHQWPATLVQPVGSPLSLECTVEGTSNPNLYWYRQAAGRGLQLLFYSVGIGQISSEVPQNLSASRPQDRQFILSSKKLLLSDSGFYLCAWSRPPREQFFGPGTRLTVL.

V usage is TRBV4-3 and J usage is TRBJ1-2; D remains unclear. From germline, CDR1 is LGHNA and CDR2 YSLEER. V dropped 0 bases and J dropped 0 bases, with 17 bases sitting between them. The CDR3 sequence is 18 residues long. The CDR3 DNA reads TGCGCCAGCAGCCAAGACTTAGCGGCAGATTTTACTAACTATGGCTACACCTTC. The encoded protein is CASSQDLAADFTNYGYTF.

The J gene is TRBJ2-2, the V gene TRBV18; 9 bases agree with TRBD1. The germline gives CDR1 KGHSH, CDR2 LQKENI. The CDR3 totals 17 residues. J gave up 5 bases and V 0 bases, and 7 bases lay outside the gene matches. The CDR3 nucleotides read TGTGCCAGCTCACCACCACTGGGACAGGGAAGTACCGGGGAGCTGTTTTTT. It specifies CASSPPLGQGSTGELFF.

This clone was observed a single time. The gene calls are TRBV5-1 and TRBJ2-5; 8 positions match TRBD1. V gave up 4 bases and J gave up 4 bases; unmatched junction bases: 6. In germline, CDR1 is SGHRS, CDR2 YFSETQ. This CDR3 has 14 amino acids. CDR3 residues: CASSPGQGLETQYF. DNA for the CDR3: TGCGCCAGCAGCCCTGGACAGGGTTTAGAGACCCAGTACTTC.

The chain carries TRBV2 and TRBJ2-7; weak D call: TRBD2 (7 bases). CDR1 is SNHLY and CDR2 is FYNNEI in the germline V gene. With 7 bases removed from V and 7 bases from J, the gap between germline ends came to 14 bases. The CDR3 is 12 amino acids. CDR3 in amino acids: CASIWGGQEQYF. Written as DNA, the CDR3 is TGTGCCAGCATATGGGGGGGGCAAGAGCAGTACTTC.

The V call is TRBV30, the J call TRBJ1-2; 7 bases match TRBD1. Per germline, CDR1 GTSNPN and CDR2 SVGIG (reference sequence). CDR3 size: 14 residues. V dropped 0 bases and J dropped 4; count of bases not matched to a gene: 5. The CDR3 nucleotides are TGTGCCTGGAGTGTGGGGCAGGGGGTCTATGGCTACACCTTC. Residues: CAWSVGQGVYGYTF.

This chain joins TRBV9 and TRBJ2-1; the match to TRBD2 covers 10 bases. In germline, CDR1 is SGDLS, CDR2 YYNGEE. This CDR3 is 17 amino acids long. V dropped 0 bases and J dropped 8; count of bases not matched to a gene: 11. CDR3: CASSVELAGDISHEQFF. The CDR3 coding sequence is TGTGCCAGCAGCGTAGAGCTAGCGGGAGATATTAGTCATGAGCAGTTCTTC.

The CDR3 coding sequence is TGTGCCAGCAGCTTGTCTAGCGGGAGGCAAGAGACCCAGTACTTC. Protein product: CASSLSSGRQETQYF. The chain joins TRBV5-4 to TRBJ2-5; 11 bases fit TRBD2. Germline V CDR1 and CDR2: SGHNT, YYREEE (reference sequence). Losses at the gene ends were 1 base for V and 2 bases for J; bases not matched to a gene: 1. The CDR3 totals 15 residues. The variable domain in full, completed from reference TRBV5-4 and TRBJ2-5, reads ETGVTQSPTHLIKTRGQQVTLRCSSQSGHNTVSWYQQALGQGPQFIFQYYREEENGRGNFPPRFSGLQFPNYSSELNVNALELDDSALYLCASSLSSGRQETQYFGPGTRLLVL.

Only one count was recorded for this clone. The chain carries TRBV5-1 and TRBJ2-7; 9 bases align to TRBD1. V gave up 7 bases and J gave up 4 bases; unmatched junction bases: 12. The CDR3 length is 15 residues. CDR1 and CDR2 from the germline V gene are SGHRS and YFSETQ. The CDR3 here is CASQGKGQGGYEQYF. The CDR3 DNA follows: TGCGCCAGCCAAGGAAAGGGACAGGGAGGGTACGAGCAGTACTTC.

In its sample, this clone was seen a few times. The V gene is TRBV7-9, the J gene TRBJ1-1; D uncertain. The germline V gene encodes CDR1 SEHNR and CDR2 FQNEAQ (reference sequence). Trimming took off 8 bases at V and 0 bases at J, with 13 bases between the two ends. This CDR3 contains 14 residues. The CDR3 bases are TGTGCCAGCTGTATGGACCGCGTGAACACTGAAGCTTTCTTT. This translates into CASCMDRVNTEAFF. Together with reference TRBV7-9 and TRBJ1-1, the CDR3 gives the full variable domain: DTGVSQNPRHKITKRGQNVTFRCDPISEHNRLYWYRQTLGQGPEFLTYFQNEAQLEKSRLLSDRFSAERPKGSFSTLEIQRTEQGDSAMYLCASCMDRVNTEAFFGQGTRLTVV.

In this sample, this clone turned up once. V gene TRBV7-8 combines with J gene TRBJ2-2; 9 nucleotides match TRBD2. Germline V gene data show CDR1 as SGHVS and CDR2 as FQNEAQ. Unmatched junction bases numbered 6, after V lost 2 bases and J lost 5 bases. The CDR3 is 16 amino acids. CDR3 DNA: TGTGCCAGCAGCTTAAGTTATAGCGGGAGTACCGGGGAGCTGTTTTTT. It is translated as CASSLSYSGSTGELFF.

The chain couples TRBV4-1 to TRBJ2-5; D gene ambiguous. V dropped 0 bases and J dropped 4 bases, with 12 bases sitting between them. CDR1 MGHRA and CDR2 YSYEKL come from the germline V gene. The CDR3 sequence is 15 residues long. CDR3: CASSQEVTTPETQYF. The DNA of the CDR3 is TGCGCCAGCAGCCAAGAAGTGACAACCCCAGAGACCCAGTACTTC.

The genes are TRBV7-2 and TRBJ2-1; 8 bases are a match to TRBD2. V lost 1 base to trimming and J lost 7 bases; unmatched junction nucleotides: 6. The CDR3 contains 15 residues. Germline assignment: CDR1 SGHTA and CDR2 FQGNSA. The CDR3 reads CASSLVGAGDNEQFF. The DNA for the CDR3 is TGTGCCAGCAGCTTAGTTGGAGCGGGAGATAATGAGCAGTTCTTC.

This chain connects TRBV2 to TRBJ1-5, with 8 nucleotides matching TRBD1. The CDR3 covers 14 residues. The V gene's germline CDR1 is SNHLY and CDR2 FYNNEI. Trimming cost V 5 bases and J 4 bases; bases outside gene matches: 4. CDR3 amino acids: CASSYDRGNQPQHF. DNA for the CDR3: TGTGCCAGCAGTTACGACAGGGGTAATCAGCCCCAGCATTTT.